This T cell receptor (beta chain) was identified in a study of T-cell reconstitution after alpha-beta-depleted transplantation in children. Study-wide points: About two months after transplant, alpha-beta T cells reportedly came from several hundred expanded graft clones. One year after transplant, T-cell counts and diversity came mostly from newly produced T cells.

This CDR3 contains 15 residues. The germline V and J ends were trimmed by 0 bases and 4 bases, with 9 bases remaining between them. CDR1 is LGHNA, CDR2 YSLEER, per germline. This clonotype was recorded a few times. Antigen: not known. Researchers prepared the TCRbeta library using unique molecular identifiers, the study reports. TCRdb passed the PCR reads through MiXCR, listing each CDR3 protein once. The sample lists a few hundred thousand distinct CDR3 sequences, around a tenth occurring once. This specimen consisted of peripheral blood, obtained 180 days after TCRalphabeta/CD19-depleted stem cell transplant. The receptor was isolated from a male patient aged 2-9 years who had a stem cell transplant for chronic granulomatous disease, so the T cells may come from the graft donor. The V call is TRBV4-3, the J call TRBJ2-2, with no clear D. CDR3: CASSQDTPTTGELFF. In DNA form, the CDR3 reads TGCGCCAGCAGCCAAGATACTCCAACCACCGGGGAGCTGTTTTTT.